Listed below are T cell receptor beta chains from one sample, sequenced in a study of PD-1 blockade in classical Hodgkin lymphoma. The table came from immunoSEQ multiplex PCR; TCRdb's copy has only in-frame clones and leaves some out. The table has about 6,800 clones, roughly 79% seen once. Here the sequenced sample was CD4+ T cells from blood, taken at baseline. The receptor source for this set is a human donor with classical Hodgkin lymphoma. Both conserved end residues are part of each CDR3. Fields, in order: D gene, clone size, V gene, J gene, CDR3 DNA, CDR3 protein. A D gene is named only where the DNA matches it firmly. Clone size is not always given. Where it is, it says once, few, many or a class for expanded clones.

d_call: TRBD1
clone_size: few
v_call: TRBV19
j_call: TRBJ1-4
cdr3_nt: TGTGCCAGTAGTATAGGACAGGGAAGAGGAGAAAAACTGTTTTTT
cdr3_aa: CASSIGQGRGEKLFF

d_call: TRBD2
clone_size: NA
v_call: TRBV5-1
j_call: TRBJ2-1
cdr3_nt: TGCGCCAGCAGCTTGGGAGCGGGAGGGCCTCTCAATGAGCAGTTCTTC
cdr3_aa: CASSLGAGGPLNEQFF

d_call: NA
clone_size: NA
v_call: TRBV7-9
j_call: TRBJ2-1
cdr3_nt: TGTGCCAGCAGCTTCTATAATACCGACAATGAGCAGTTCTTC
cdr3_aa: CASSFYNTDNEQFF

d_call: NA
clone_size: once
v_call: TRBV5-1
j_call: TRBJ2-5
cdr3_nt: TGCGCCAGCAGCTTGGATCCGGGAGAGACCCAGTACTTC
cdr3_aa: CASSLDPGETQYF

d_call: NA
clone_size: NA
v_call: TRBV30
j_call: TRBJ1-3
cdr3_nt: TGTGCCTGGAGTGTACCGGACATATCCGGAAACACCATATATTTT
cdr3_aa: CAWSVPDISGNTIYF

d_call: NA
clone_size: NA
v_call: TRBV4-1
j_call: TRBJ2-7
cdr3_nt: TGCGCCAGCAGCCTCCAGGTCGGGACATCCGGATACGAGCAGTACTTC
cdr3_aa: CASSLQVGTSGYEQYF

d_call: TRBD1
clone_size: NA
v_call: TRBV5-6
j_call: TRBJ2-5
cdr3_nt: TGTGCCAGCAGCACTACAGGGGCACCTCAAGAGACCCAGTACTTC
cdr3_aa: CASSTTGAPQETQYF

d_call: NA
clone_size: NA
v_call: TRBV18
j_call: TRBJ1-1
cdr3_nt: TGTGCCAGCTCACCCATCCTGGGGAACACTGAAGCTTTCTTT
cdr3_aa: CASSPILGNTEAFF

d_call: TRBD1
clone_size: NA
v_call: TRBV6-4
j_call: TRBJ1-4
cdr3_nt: TGTGCCAGCAGTAACAGGGGCGGTGAACTGTTTTTT
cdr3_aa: CASSNRGGELFF

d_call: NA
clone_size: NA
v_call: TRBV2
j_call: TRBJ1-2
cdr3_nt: TGTGCCAGCAGTGTTCAGGGAAGTGGCTACACCTTC
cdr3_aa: CASSVQGSGYTF

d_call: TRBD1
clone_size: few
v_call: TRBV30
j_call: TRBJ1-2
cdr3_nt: TGTGCCTGTGGGACAGGGTGGGGCTACACCTTC
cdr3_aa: CACGTGWGYTF

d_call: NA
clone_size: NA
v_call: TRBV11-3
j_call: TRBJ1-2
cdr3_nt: TGTGCCAGCAGAATGGGGGGCCGGCAGGCACCTAGTGGCTACACCTTC
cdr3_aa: CASRMGGRQAPSGYTF

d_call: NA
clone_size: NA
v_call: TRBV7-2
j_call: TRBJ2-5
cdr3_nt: TGTGCCAGCAGCCTCAGGGAGACGGAGACCCAGTACTTC
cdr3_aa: CASSLRETETQYF

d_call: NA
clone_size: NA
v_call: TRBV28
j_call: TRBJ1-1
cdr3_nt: TGTGCCAGCAGTTTAATTACGGTGAACACTGAAGCTTTCTTT
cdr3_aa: CASSLITVNTEAFF

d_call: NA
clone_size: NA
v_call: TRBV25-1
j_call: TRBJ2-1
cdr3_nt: TGTGCCAGCAGTGCTAACTTAGGGTCCTACAATGAGCAGTTCTTC
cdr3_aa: CASSANLGSYNEQFF

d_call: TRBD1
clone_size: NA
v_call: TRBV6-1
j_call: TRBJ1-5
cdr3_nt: TGTGCCAGCACCCCAGGGGGCGGCAATCAGCCCCAGCATTTT
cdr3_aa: CASTPGGGNQPQHF

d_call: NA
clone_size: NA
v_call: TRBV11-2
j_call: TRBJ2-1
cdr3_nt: TGTGCCAGCAGCCCCGCCCGGACTCTTTTCTTC
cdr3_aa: CASSPARTLFF

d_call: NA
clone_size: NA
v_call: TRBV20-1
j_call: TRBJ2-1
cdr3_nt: TGCAGTGCTAGATTATGGAGCGAGCAGTTCTTC
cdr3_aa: CSARLWSEQFF

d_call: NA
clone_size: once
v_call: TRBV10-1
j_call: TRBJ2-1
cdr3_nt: TGCGCCAGCAGCGCGGACAGTGTCTGGGGGGACAATGAGCAGTTCTTC
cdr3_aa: CASSADSVWGDNEQFF

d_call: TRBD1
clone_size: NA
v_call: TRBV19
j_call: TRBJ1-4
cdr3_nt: TGTGCCAGTAGCCAACACGGACAGGGTGAAAAACTGTTTTTT
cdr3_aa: CASSQHGQGEKLFF

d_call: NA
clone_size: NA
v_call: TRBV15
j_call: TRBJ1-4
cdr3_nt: TGTGCCACCAGAAGAGAACAGGCAACTAATGAAAAACTGTTTTTT
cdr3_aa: CATRREQATNEKLFF

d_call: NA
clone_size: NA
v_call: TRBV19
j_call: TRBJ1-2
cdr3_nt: TGTGCCAGTAGTTTAGGGCAGCCGGGGGACTACACCTTC
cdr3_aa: CASSLGQPGDYTF

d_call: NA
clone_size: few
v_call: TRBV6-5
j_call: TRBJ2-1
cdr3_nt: TGTGCCAGCAGTTACTGGTCAGCCGGGTACAATGAGCAGTTCTTC
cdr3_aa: CASSYWSAGYNEQFF

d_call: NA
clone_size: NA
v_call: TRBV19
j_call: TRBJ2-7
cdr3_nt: TGTGCCAGTAGTCTACAGGTTTCCTACGAGCAGTACTTC
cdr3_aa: CASSLQVSYEQYF

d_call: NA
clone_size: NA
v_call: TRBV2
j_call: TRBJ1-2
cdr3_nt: TGTGCCAGCAGTGCGGAATACTATGGCTACACCTTC
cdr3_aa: CASSAEYYGYTF

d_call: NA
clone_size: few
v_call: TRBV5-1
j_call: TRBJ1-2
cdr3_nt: TGCGCCAGCAGCTTGGATGGGCAGGGCTCTAACTATGGCTACACCTTC
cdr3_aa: CASSLDGQGSNYGYTF

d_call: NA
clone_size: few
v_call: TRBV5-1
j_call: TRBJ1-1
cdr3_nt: TGCGCCAGCAGCTTGGCTCGGGGGTACGGAGCTTTCTTT
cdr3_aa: CASSLARGYGAFF

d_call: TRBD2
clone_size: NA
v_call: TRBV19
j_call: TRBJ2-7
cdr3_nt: TGTGCCAGTAGTAATAAGCGGGGAATTTCCTACGAGCAGTACTTC
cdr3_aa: CASSNKRGISYEQYF

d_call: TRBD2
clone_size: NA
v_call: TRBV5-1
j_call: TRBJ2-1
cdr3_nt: TGCGCCAGCAGCTTGGGGCTAGCGGGAGAGCAGTTCTTC
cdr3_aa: CASSLGLAGEQFF

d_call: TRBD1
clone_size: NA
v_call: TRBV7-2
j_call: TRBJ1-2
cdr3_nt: TGTGCCAGCAGCCCCCAGACAGGGGACTATGGCTACACCTTC
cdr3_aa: CASSPQTGDYGYTF

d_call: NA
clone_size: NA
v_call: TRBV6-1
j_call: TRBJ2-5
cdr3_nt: TGTGCCAGCAGTGAAGGCTGGAATATGGAGACCCAGTACTTC
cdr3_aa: CASSEGWNMETQYF

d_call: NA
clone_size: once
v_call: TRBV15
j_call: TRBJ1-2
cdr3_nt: TGTGCCACCAGCAGAGACGGAGGGCTCTATGGCTACACCTTC
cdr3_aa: CATSRDGGLYGYTF

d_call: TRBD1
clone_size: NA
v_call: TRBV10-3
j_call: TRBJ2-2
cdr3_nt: TGTGCCATCAGTGGCCAGGACAGGGTGGAGAACACCGGGGAGCTGTTTTTT
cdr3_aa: CAISGQDRVENTGELFF

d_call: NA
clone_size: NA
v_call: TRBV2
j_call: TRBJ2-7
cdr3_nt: TGTGCCAGCAGTAGGACTCACTTTGACTCCTACGAGCAGTACTTC
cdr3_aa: CASSRTHFDSYEQYF

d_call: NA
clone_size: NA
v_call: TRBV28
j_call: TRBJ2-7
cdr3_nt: TGTGCCAGCAGGCCCGCCCTAGGGACCTACGAGCAGTACTTC
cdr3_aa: CASRPALGTYEQYF

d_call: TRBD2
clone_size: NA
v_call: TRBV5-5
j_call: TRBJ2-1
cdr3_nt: TGTGCCAGCAGCTTGGGGCGGGAGAATGAGCAGTTCTTC
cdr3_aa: CASSLGRENEQFF

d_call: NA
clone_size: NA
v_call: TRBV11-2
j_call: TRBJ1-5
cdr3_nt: TGTGCCAGCAGCCGAAATAGCAATCAGCCCCAGCATTTT
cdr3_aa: CASSRNSNQPQHF

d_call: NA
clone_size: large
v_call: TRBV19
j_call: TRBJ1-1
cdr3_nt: TGTGCCAGTAGTCGTCTGGGAGGGGACACTGAAGCTTTCTTT
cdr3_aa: CASSRLGGDTEAFF

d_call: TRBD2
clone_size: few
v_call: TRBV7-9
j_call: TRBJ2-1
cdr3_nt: TGTGCCAGCAGCTTAGGTCTAGCGGGACAGTTCTTC
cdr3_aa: CASSLGLAGQFF

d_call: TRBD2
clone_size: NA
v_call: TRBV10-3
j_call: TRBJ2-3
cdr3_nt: TGTGCCATCAGTGACAAGACTAGCGTTGCGACAGATACGCAGTATTTT
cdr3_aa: CAISDKTSVATDTQYF

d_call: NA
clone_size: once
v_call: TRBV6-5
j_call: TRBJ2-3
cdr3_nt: TGTGCCAGCAGCCCCCGTGTAGATACGCAGTATTTT
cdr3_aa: CASSPRVDTQYF

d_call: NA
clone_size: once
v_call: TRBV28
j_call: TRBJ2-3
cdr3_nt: TGTGCCAGCAGTTTTTGGGGGCAGGGAGATACGCAGTATTTT
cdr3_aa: CASSFWGQGDTQYF

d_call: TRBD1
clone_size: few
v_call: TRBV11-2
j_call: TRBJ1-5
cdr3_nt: TGTGCCAGCAGTGGACAGGGCAATCAGCCCCAGCATTTT
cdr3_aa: CASSGQGNQPQHF

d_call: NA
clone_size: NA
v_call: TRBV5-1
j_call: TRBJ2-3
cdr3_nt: TGCGCCAGCAGCTTGTTCGGGTTTAGCACAGATACGCAGTATTTT
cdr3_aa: CASSLFGFSTDTQYF

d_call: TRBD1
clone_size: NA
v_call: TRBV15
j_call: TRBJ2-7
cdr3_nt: TGTGCCACCAGCCCCTCAGGGACAGTCTCCTACGAGCAGTACTTC
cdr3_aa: CATSPSGTVSYEQYF